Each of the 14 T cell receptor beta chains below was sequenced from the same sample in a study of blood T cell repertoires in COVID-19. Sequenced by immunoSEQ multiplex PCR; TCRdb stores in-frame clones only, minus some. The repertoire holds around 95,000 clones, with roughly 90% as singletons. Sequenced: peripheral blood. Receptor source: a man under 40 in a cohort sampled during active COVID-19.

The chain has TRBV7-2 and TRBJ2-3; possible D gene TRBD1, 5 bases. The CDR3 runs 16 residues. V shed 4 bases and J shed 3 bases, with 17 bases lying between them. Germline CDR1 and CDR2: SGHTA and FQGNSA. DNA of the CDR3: TGTGCCAGCAGCTCCCGCCCAGGGTACTATACAGATACGCAGTATTTT. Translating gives CASSSRPGYYTDTQYF.

CDR3 in DNA: TGCGCCAGCAGCGTCGAGACAGGGGGGGTTAATGAAAAACTGTTTTTT. Amino acids: CASSVETGGVNEKLFF. This chain joins TRBV5-1 and TRBJ1-4, with 9 bases fitting TRBD1. After removal of 4 bases from V and 4 bases from J, the junction contained 8 bases not matched to a gene. CDR3 length: 16 residues. CDR1 SGHRS and CDR2 YFSETQ come from the germline V gene. Combining the CDR3 with reference TRBV5-1 and TRBJ1-4 gives the whole variable domain KAGVTQTPRYLIKTRGQQVTLSCSPISGHRSVSWYQQTPGQGLQFLFEYFSETQRNKGNFPGRFSGRQFSNSRSEMNVSTLELGDSALYLCASSVETGGVNEKLFFGSGTQLSVL.

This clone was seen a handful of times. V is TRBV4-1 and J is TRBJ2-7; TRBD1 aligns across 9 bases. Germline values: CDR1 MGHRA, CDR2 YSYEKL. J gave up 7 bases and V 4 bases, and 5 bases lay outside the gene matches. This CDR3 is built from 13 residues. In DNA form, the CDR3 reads TGCGCCAGCAGCCGAACAGGGGGCAAAGAGCAGTACTTC. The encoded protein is CASSRTGGKEQYF.

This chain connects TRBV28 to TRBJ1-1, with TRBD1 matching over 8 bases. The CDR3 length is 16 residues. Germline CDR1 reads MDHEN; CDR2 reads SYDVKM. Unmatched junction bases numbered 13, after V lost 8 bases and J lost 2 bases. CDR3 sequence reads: CASSRWGQAVNTEAFF. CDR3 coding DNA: TGTGCCAGCTCACGATGGGGACAGGCGGTAAACACTGAAGCTTTCTTT. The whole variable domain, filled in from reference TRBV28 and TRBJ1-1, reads DVKVTQSSRYLVKRTGEKVFLECVQDMDHENMFWYRQDPGLGLRLIYFSYDVKMKEKGDIPEGYSVSREKKERFSLILESASTNQTSMYLCASSRWGQAVNTEAFFGQGTRLTVV.

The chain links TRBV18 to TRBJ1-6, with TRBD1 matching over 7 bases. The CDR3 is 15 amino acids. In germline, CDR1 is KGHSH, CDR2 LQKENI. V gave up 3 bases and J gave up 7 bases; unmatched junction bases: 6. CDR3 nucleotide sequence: TGTGCCAGCTCACCGGACAGGACTACCAATTCACCCCTCCACTTT. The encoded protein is CASSPDRTTNSPLHF.

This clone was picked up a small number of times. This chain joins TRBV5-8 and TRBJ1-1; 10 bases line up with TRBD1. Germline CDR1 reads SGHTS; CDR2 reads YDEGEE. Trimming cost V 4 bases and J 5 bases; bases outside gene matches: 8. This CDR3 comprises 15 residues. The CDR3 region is CASSVRQGARTEAFF. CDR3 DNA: TGTGCCAGCAGCGTAAGACAGGGGGCGCGGACTGAAGCTTTCTTT.

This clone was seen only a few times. This CDR3 is CASSKLTGGEREGYTF. The CDR3 DNA sequence: TGTGCCAGCAGCAAACTTACAGGGGGGGAGAGGGAGGGCTACACCTTC. V gene TRBV21-1 combines with J gene TRBJ1-2; no check of the table's D call, TRBD1, against the DNA was made. TRBV21-1 counts as a pseudogene. CDR3 size: 16 residues.

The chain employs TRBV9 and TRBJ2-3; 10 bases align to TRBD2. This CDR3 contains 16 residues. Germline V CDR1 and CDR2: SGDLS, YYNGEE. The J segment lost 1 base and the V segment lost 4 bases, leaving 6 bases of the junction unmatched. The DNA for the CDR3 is TGTGCCAGCAGCCCCCGAAGCGGGGGGGGCACAGATACGCAGTATTTT. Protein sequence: CASSPRSGGGTDTQYF.

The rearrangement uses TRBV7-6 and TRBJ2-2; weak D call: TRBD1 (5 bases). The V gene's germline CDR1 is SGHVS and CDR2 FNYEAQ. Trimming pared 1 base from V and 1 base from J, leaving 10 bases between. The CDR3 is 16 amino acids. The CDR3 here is CASSLGQSWNTGELFF. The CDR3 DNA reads TGTGCCAGCAGCTTAGGACAGTCATGGAACACCGGGGAGCTGTTTTTT. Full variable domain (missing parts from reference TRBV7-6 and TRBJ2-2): GAGVSQSPRYKVTKRGQDVALRCDPISGHVSLYWYRQALGQGPEFLTYFNYEAQQDKSGLPNDRFSAERPEGSISTLTIQRTEQRDSAMYRCASSLGQSWNTGELFFGEGSRLTVL.

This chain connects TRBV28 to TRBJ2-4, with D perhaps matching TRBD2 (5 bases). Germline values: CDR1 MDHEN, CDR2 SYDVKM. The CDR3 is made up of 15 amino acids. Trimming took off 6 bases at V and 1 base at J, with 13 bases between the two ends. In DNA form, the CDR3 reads TGTGCCAGCAGGACAAGCCCGGGGGCCAAAAACATTCAGTACTTC. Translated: CASRTSPGAKNIQYF.

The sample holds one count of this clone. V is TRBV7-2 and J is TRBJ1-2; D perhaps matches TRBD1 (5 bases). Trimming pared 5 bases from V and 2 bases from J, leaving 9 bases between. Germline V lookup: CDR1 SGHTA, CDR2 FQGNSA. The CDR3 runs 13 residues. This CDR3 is CASSGGGNYGYTF. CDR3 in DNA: TGTGCCAGCAGCGGCGGGGGGAACTATGGCTACACCTTC. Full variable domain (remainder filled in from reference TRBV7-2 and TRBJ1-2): GAGVSQSPSNKVTEKGKDVELRCDPISGHTALYWYRQSLGQGLEFLIYFQGNSAPDKSGLPSDRFSAERTGGSVSTLTIQRTQQEDSAVYLCASSGGGNYGYTFGSGTRLTVV.

CDR3 residues: CATSRDLSGGNYGYTF. The CDR3 nucleotides read TGTGCCACCAGCAGAGATCTCTCGGGGGGCAACTATGGCTACACCTTC. V gene TRBV15 combines with J gene TRBJ1-2, with D maybe TRBD1 (6 bases). Germline CDR1 and CDR2: LNHNV and YYDKDF (reference sequence). The CDR3 has 16 residues. V lost 0 bases and J lost 2, with 13 bases in between.

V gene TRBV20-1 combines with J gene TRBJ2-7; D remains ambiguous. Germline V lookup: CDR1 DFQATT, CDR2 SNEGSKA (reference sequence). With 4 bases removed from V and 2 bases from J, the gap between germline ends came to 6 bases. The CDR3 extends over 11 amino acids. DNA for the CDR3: TGCAGTGCTACGATAGCCTACGAGCAGTACTTC. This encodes CSATIAYEQYF.

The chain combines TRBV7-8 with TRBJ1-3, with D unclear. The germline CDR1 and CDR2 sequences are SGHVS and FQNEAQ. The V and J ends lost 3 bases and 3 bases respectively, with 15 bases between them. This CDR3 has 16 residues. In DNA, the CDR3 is TGTGCCAGCAGCTTCACTAGTGCTTTGATTGGAAACACCATATATTTT. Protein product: CASSFTSALIGNTIYF.